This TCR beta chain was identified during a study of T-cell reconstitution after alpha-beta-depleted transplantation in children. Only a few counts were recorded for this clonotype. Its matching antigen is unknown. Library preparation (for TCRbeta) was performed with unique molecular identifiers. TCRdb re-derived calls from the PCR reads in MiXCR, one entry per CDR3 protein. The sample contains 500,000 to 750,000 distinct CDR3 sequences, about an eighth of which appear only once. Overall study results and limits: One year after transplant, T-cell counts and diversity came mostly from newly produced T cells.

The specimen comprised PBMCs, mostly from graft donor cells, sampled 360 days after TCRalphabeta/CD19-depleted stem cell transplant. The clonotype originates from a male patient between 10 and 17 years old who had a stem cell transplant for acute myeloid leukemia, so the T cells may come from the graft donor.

CDR3 in amino acids: CASSSPGTSGISSYNEQFF. CDR3 coding DNA: TGCGCCAGCAGCTCGCCCGGCACTAGCGGGATCAGCTCCTACAATGAGCAGTTCTTC. The gene calls are TRBV5-1 and TRBJ2-1; 10 bases align to TRBD2. The CDR3 runs to 19 residues. In germline, CDR1 is SGHRS, CDR2 YFSETQ. V lost 3 bases and J lost 0; bases outside the gene matches: 12.